This T cell receptor (beta chain) was sequenced during a study of T cell clusters in autoimmune cytopenias (dated by TCRdb to about 2019). About the full investigation: Healthy donor controls had a mean age of roughly 50 years and a median age of approximately 61 years, with about 55% of the 43 female. Per sample, TRB sequencing gave a median depth of about 54,000 reads and a median of 2,350 distinct TRB clonotypes. Peripheral blood TRB and IGH repertoires were sequenced in autoimmune cytopenia patients at active disease and during treatment follow-up, alongside healthy, CLL and autoimmune hepatitis controls. Autoimmune hepatitis repertoires were compared with those of roughly 25 age- and sex-matched healthy donors. The goal of the study was to determine whether autoimmune cytopenia patients have a disease-specific immune repertoire signature that could serve as a blood-based biomarker. For primary cytopenia the controls were 25 to 30 age-matched healthy donors, whereas for secondary cytopenia the controls were 11 to 15 age-matched CLL patients.

TRB amplification used approximately 230 ng of peripheral blood genomic DNA, 41,000 or so genome equivalents, per sample. On this clonotype itself: The antigen this receptor binds is unknown.

TRB rearrangements were amplified by multiplex PCR using a touch-down protocol with TRB-A and TRB-B primer pools mixed in one tube. Illumina adapters and sample indices were attached to the amplicons through two consecutive PCR reactions using Phusion HS II polymerase. The amplicons were purified from gel with the NucleoSpin Gel and PCR Clean-up kit, after which the amplicons were quantified by Qubit and checked for quality on an Agilent 2100 Bioanalyzer. Libraries were sequenced on an Illumina MiSeq using 600-cycle, single-indexed, paired-end runs. Processing in the source paper ran as follows. Alignment and assembly of TRB reads were performed with MiXCR version 2.1.12 and the default MiXCR reference library. A clone was defined by each unique CDR3 nucleotide sequence, and the analysis included only productive sequences supported by at least two reads. Repertoire diversity was assessed with alpha-parameterized diversity profiles (alpha 0 to 5), including the Shannon (alpha 1) and Simpson (alpha 2) indices, which were computed with an R script. The tcR package was used to compute combinatorial TRB VJ usage, which was then compared between cohorts by principal component analysis with ade4. GLIPH clustering of TCRbeta CDR3s was carried out on cohort pairs matched by age and read depth, and cluster frequencies were compared by Wilcoxon test. TCRdb reprocessed the reads and provides one entry for every CDR3 protein sequence; no DNA is given. None of the V and J calls come from the authors' own analysis; TCRdb made them. The table of this sample itemizes over 5,000 distinct CDR3 sequences. 6.5% to 10% of the sample is in the top ten clones.

On the study overall, not on this receptor specifically: The cluster-lack signature was not seen for secondary cytopenia versus CLL, apparently masked by the dominant lymphoma-associated repertoire. The T cell clusters were only ever defined in silico, so experimental validation of their functional role was still needed. Compared with active autoimmune hepatitis patients, healthy donors had almost three times as many exclusive TRB clusters, a finding consistent with an autoimmunity-wide signature. Shifts in the TRB repertoire, including less even repertoires in secondary cytopenia and CLL, were mostly a reflection of lymphoma bias and not of autoimmunity. The GLIPH analysis suggested a lack of physiological T cell clusters in primary autoimmune cytopenia patients, since some 50 clusters were exclusive to healthy donors whereas approximately 16 were exclusive to patients.

The CDR3 has 15 amino acids, counting the end cysteine and phenylalanine. No DNA sequence is on record. CDR1 and CDR2, per the germline V gene (reference sequence), are SGHKS and YYEKEE. These data were also filed under a second study, of T cell repertoires in aging, cancer and after chemotherapy. As that second study puts it: Donors spanned six age groups from 30 or younger to 70 or older, with at least three individuals per group. Healthy donor control TCR repertoires were recorded over several months to years and showed clear clonal overlap across re-sampling. The complete dataset included about 8.8 million TCR reads. Compared with age-matched healthy donors, untreated patients with either hematological or solid cancers had significantly lower TCR diversity in the blood along with higher clonality. In healthy donors, the drop in TCR diversity with age came mainly from a loss of richness, whereas in cancer patients a loss of evenness also played a part. An increase in median generation probability over the chemotherapy interval was observed in both cancer cohorts, suggesting that the repertoire was reconstituted through rebound thymic output. It was noted by the authors that conclusions about immunological memory after chemotherapy cannot be drawn from the repertoire data. To look at immunoaging and at how T cells reconstitute after chemotherapy, the study profiled TCR beta repertoires in peripheral blood from both healthy donors and cancer patients. The cohort comprised about 220 cancer patients, 94 with hematological and fewer than 140 with solid cancers, plus 95 healthy donors as a reference group. MiXCR versions 2.12 and 3.0.5 were used to process TRB sequences. The repertoire metrics were Shannon diversity, evenness, clonality (calculated as one minus evenness), and diversity profiles parameterized by alpha from 0 to 5. Generation probabilities of clones in paired pre- and post-chemotherapy samples were computed with the IGoR algorithm.

The TCR comes from a human donor in good health. The sequence links TRBV5-5 to TRBJ1-4; the TRBD1 assignment by TCRdb is unverifiable without DNA. The sequencing input was peripheral blood. The CDR3 protein is CASSSSGGADEKLFF.